The 26 T cell receptor beta chains in this list originate from one sample, sequenced in a study of T cells in Graves' hyperthyroidism and ophthalmopathy. Amplification targeted TCR beta CDR3 regions from RNA transcripts. A first-round RT-PCR of the TCR CDR3 used the HTBI primer set. TCRdb re-analysed the multiplex PCR reads in MiXCR, keeping a single row per CDR3 protein. Of roughly 400,000 distinct CDR3 sequences listed, around 16% were seen once; the top ten hold around a quarter. The sequenced sample was blood. These receptors originate from a woman between 18 and 29 years old with Graves' hyperthyroidism that later progressed to Graves' ophthalmopathy.

This clonotype was recorded many times. The chain combines TRBV15 with TRBJ2-1; 10 bases are a match to TRBD2. The V and J ends lost 3 bases and 1 base, in that order; junction bases with no gene match: 12. CDR1 is LNHNV, CDR2 YYDKDF, per germline (reference sequence). This CDR3 has 19 residues. The CDR3: CATSSEGLAATFSYNEQFF. In nucleotides, the CDR3 is TGTGCCACCAGCAGCGAAGGACTAGCGGCTACGTTTTCCTACAATGAGCAGTTCTTC.

This clonotype was detected only a few times. CDR3 in DNA: TGTGCCAGTTTTAAGGCGGGCAAAGATACGCAGTATTTT. Translated: CASFKAGKDTQYF. This rearrangement joins TRBV28 to TRBJ2-3, with D perhaps TRBD2 (5 bases). The CDR3 covers 13 residues. From germline, CDR1 is MDHEN and CDR2 SYDVKM. V shed 9 bases and J shed 5 bases, with 15 bases lying between them.

This clonotype was seen a few times. V is TRBV4-3 and J is TRBJ2-3; TRBD2 matches at 14 bases. This CDR3 is 19 amino acids long. Trimming cost V 0 bases and J 0 bases; bases outside gene matches: 5. The germline V gene has CDR1 LGHNA and CDR2 YSLEER. CDR3 amino acids: CASSQDRRLAGGSTDTQYF. CDR3 nucleotides: TGCGCCAGCAGCCAAGATAGGCGACTAGCGGGAGGGAGCACAGATACGCAGTATTTT.

This clonotype was observed at least ten times. The genes are TRBV11-2 and TRBJ2-3, with unresolved D. Trimming took 0 bases from V and 1 from J, leaving 8 bases between them. Per germline, CDR1 SGHAT and CDR2 FQNNGV. The CDR3 is 15 amino acids. The CDR3 DNA is TGTGCCAGCAGCTTAGATGGGGAAGGCACAGATACGCAGTATTTT. This codes for CASSLDGEGTDTQYF.

This clonotype has at least ten counts. The J gene is TRBJ1-2, the V gene TRBV27, with 7 bases fitting TRBD1. Germline values: CDR1 MNHEY, CDR2 SMNVEV (reference sequence). The V and J ends lost 3 bases and 5 bases, in that order; junction bases with no gene match: 6. CDR3 size: 14 residues. The CDR3 DNA is TGTGCCAGCAGTTTTTCGGAGACAGGGTATGGCTACACCTTC. This codes for CASSFSETGYGYTF.

At least ten counts were recorded for this clonotype. The rearrangement links TRBV18 to TRBJ2-1; 13 nucleotides match TRBD2. The CDR3 length is 16 residues. The V and J ends lost 2 bases and 7 bases, in that order; junction bases with no gene match: 5. CDR1 is KGHSH, CDR2 LQKENI, per germline. In DNA, the CDR3 is TGTGCCAGCTCACCAGGACTAGCGGGAGTAGAGAATGAGCAGTTCTTC. The encoded protein is CASSPGLAGVENEQFF.

This clonotype was picked up many times. The chain couples TRBV2 to TRBJ2-7; TRBD2 agrees at 7 bases. CDR1 and CDR2 (germline): SNHLY, FYNNEI. J lost 2 bases, V lost 6 bases, and 7 bases had no gene match. This CDR3 is built from 14 residues. The CDR3, as DNA: TGTGCCAGCAGGGGGGAGGGGTCCCCCTACGAGCAGTACTTC. It codes for CASRGEGSPYEQYF.

This clonotype has at least ten counts. This chain joins TRBV12-3 or TRBV12-4 and TRBJ1-5; perhaps TRBD1 as D (6 bases). With 2 bases removed from V and 10 bases from J, the gap between germline ends came to 9 bases. This CDR3 has 12 residues. CDR3 region: CASSLLGGPQHF. Here the CDR3 DNA reads TGTGCCAGCAGTTTATTGGGGGGCCCCCAGCATTTT.

Many counts were recorded for this clonotype. V and J are TRBV2 and TRBJ2-3; 8 nucleotides match TRBD1. The CDR3 has 12 residues. Germline V CDR1 and CDR2: SNHLY, FYNNEI. V was pared by 7 bases and J by 8 bases, with 5 bases of the junction left unmatched. CDR3 sequence: CASTAGGVTQYF. The DNA of the CDR3 is TGTGCCAGCACTGCAGGGGGCGTTACGCAGTATTTT.

The chain has TRBV7-2 and TRBJ2-3; 7 bases map to TRBD2. CDR3 length equals 20 residues. V was pared by 0 bases and J by 6 bases, with 21 bases of the junction left unmatched. From germline, CDR1 is SGHTA and CDR2 FQGNSA. As DNA, the CDR3 is TGTGCCAGCAGCTTAGCGGTAGGGCGGGAGTTGTTGTTATTGGAGGATACGCAGTATTTT. As protein: CASSLAVGRELLLLEDTQYF.

This clonotype appeared many times. The rearrangement uses TRBV20-1 and TRBJ2-2; D gene uncertain. V was cut by 3 bases and J by 0 bases, with 8 bases left in between. There are 14 residues in the CDR3. In germline, CDR1 is DFQATT, CDR2 SNEGSKA (reference sequence). The CDR3 DNA follows: TGCAGTGCTAGTCGGGCCACGAACACCGGGGAGCTGTTTTTT. This encodes CSASRATNTGELFF.

In its sample, this clonotype was seen many times. V is TRBV3-1 and J is TRBJ1-1, with 7 nucleotides matching TRBD1. The J segment lost 6 bases and the V segment lost 6 bases, leaving 10 bases of the junction unmatched. The CDR3 is 14 residues long. The germline V gene encodes CDR1 LGHDT and CDR2 YNNKEL (reference sequence). The CDR3 DNA reads TGTGCCAGCAGGAGACAGGGCGGACGATCTGAAGCTTTCTTT. Amino acids: CASRRQGGRSEAFF.

In this sample, this clonotype turned up many times. The chain uses TRBV18 and TRBJ2-7, with D maybe TRBD2 (6 bases). V lost 6 bases and J lost 6, with 15 bases in between. Germline V gene data show CDR1 as KGHSH and CDR2 as LQKENI. The CDR3 runs to 13 residues. CDR3 protein: CASSRAGTGEQYF. CDR3 nucleotides: TGTGCCAGCTCCCGGGCGGGGACGGGCGAGCAGTACTTC.

The chain has TRBV12-3 or TRBV12-4 and TRBJ2-3; TRBD2 matches 7 bases. CDR3 length: 15 residues. Unmatched junction bases numbered 8, after V lost 6 bases and J lost 2 bases. The CDR3 spells CASSLGGGVTDTQYF. The CDR3 region has the DNA TGTGCCAGCAGCTTGGGGGGGGGGGTCACAGATACGCAGTATTTT.

Only a few counts were recorded for this clonotype. The rearrangement links TRBV27 to TRBJ1-4; D is unresolved. Germline lookup yields CDR1 MNHEY and CDR2 SMNVEV (reference sequence). The V end lost 4 bases, the J end lost 8 bases, and 5 bases lay between the germline ends. The CDR3 consists of 11 residues. The CDR3 here is CASSYGEKLFF. For the CDR3, the DNA is TGTGCCAGCAGTTACGGCGAAAAACTGTTTTTT.

This clonotype appeared many times. The chain uses TRBV3-1 and TRBJ1-1; TRBD1 is a possible D gene (6 bases). The CDR3 length is 14 residues. V lost 3 bases, J lost 1 base, and 9 bases lay in between. Germline CDR1 reads LGHDT; CDR2 reads YNNKEL (reference sequence). As DNA, the CDR3 is TGTGCCAGCAGCCAGGGACACACGAACACTGAAGCTTTCTTT. The encoded protein is CASSQGHTNTEAFF.

Many counts were recorded for this clonotype. V gene TRBV29-1 combines with J gene TRBJ2-3; D possibly uses TRBD1 or TRBD2 (5 bases each). Germline CDR1 and CDR2: SQVTM and ANQGSEA. CDR3 length: 16 residues. V lost 1 base and J 1 base, leaving 15 bases between the germline ends. This chain's CDR3 is CSVEGGLDLGTDTQYF. DNA for the CDR3: TGCAGCGTTGAAGGGGGGTTGGATCTCGGCACAGATACGCAGTATTTT.

Ten or more counts support this clonotype. The genes are TRBV3-1 and TRBJ2-5; D possibly uses TRBD1 or TRBD2 (5 bases each). The CDR3 sequence is 14 residues long. The V end lost 4 bases, the J end lost 0 bases, and 9 bases lay between the germline ends. Germline V CDR1 and CDR2: LGHDT, YNNKEL (reference sequence). CDR3 nucleotides: TGTGCCAGCAGCCCACAGGACTACCAAGAGACCCAGTACTTC. Translation: CASSPQDYQETQYF.

In its sample, this clonotype was seen many times. J is TRBJ1-3 and V is TRBV2; a possible D gene is TRBD1 (5 bases). V was shortened by 6 bases and J by 3 bases, with 21 bases between the two germline ends. CDR1 SNHLY and CDR2 FYNNEI come from the germline V gene. The CDR3 totals 17 residues. CDR3 sequence reads: CASRKQGAGTGGNTIYF. The CDR3 DNA sequence: TGTGCCAGCAGGAAACAAGGGGCAGGAACCGGTGGAAACACCATATATTTT. Full variable domain (outside the CDR3, taken from reference TRBV2 and TRBJ1-3): EPEVTQTPSHQVTQMGQEVILRCVPISNHLYFYWYRQILGQKVEFLVSFYNNEISEKSEIFDDQFSVERPDGSNFTLKIRSTKLEDSAMYFCASRKQGAGTGGNTIYFGEGSWLTVV.

The chain uses TRBV5-8 and TRBJ2-7; the D call may be TRBD1 or TRBD2 (6 bases each). The V end was cut by 6 bases, the J end by 4 bases, with 23 bases between. The CDR3 is made up of 16 amino acids. Germline CDR1 and CDR2: SGHTS and YDEGEE. CDR3 bases: TGTGCCAGCACTGGAGGGCTGGAGGGGGGAGCTTACGAGCAGTACTTC. It is translated as CASTGGLEGGAYEQYF. The entire variable domain, with the rest obtained from reference TRBV5-8 and TRBJ2-7, is as follows: EAGVTQSPTHLIKTRGQQATLRCSPISGHTSVYWYQQALGLGLQFLLWYDEGEERNRGNFPPRFSGRQFPNYSSELNVNALELEDSALYLCASTGGLEGGAYEQYFGPGTRLTVT.

This clonotype was detected only a few times. The chain uses TRBV9 and TRBJ2-1; 7 bases map to TRBD2. The CDR3 sequence is 16 residues long. Germline-derived CDR1 and CDR2 are SGDLS and YYNGEE. Trimming removed 0 bases from V and 4 bases from J; junction bases left unmatched: 7. This chain's CDR3 is CASSVEVGGSYNEQFF. The CDR3 DNA sequence: TGTGCCAGCAGCGTAGAGGTGGGAGGGAGTTACAATGAGCAGTTCTTC.

This clonotype has more than one count but fewer than ten. This chain connects TRBV20-1 to TRBJ2-7; 10 bases align to TRBD1. The CDR3 covers 17 residues. V lost 4 bases to trimming and J lost 3 bases; unmatched junction nucleotides: 15. CDR1 and CDR2 from the germline V gene are DFQATT and SNEGSKA (reference sequence). CDR3 in amino acids: CSATGGADRGTFYEQYF. In DNA, the CDR3 is TGCAGTGCTACTGGGGGGGCGGACAGGGGGACCTTCTACGAGCAGTACTTC.

The table lists this clonotype with many counts. The chain combines TRBV7-2 with TRBJ2-7; a possible D gene is TRBD1 (5 bases). V was pared by 1 base and J by 7 bases, with 14 bases between. This CDR3 region has 14 residues. Germline loops: CDR1 SGHTA, CDR2 FQGNSA. The CDR3 bases are TGTGCCAGCAGCTTAGGCCCCCAGGGCGGAGAGCAGTACTTC. Translated: CASSLGPQGGEQYF.

This rearrangement joins TRBV25-1 to TRBJ2-5, with 9 positions matching TRBD2. This CDR3 has 16 residues. Looked up from germline, CDR1 is MGHDK and CDR2 is SYGVNS. J gave up 5 bases and V 3 bases, and 10 bases lay outside the gene matches. Here the CDR3 DNA reads TGTGCCAGCAGTGAGTGGACTAGCGAATATTTGGAGACCCAGTACTTC. Translating it yields CASSEWTSEYLETQYF.

Ten or more counts support this clonotype. The gene calls are TRBV3-1 and TRBJ2-1, with 9 bases lining up with TRBD1. Looked up from germline, CDR1 is LGHDT and CDR2 is YNNKEL (reference sequence). This CDR3 is built from 16 residues. With 3 bases clipped from V and 7 bases from J, the junction kept 10 bases outside the gene matches. This CDR3 is CASSQTGTGLWNEQFF. The CDR3 nucleotides are TGTGCCAGCAGCCAGACCGGGACAGGGCTTTGGAATGAGCAGTTCTTC.

The chain recombines TRBV10-1 with TRBJ2-2; weak D call: TRBD1 (5 bases). The CDR3 consists of 14 residues. CDR1 is WNHNN and CDR2 is SYGVQD in the germline V gene (reference sequence). V dropped 5 bases and J dropped 2 bases, with 9 bases sitting between them. Written as DNA, the CDR3 is TGCGCCAGCAGTCGACAGCGTAACACCGGGGAGCTGTTTTTT. As protein: CASSRQRNTGELFF.